These 13 T cell receptor beta chains share one sample of origin, sequenced in a study of CD8 T cells in ankylosing spondylitis. TCRdb re-called the 5' RACE reads with MiXCR, one entry per CDR3 protein. The sample lists 150,000 to 200,000 distinct CDR3 sequences; around a tenth were seen once. Material: blood, either unsorted or a sorted T cell fraction (not recorded which). Every receptor here comes from a male donor with ankylosing spondylitis or in good health (not recorded which).

There are many counts of this clonotype. J is TRBJ2-1 and V is TRBV21-1; the D call TRBD1 from the table was never checked on the DNA. TRBV21-1 is listed as a pseudogene. This CDR3 spans 16 amino acids. The CDR3 region has the DNA TGTGCCAGCAGCAAGGGGGACAGTCTCTCCTACAATGAGCAGTTCTTC. This codes for CASSKGDSLSYNEQFF.

This clonotype was seen at least ten times. The V and J genes are TRBV12-3 or TRBV12-4 and TRBJ2-5; a possible D gene is TRBD2 (6 bases). This CDR3 has 14 residues. V lost 0 bases and J 7 bases, leaving 12 bases between the germline ends. CDR3 nucleotide sequence: TGTGCCAGCAGTTTAGCGGGGGTTAGCGGGACCCAGTACTTC. Translation gives CASSLAGVSGTQYF.

In its sample, this clonotype was seen many times. The chain joins TRBV10-3 to TRBJ2-7; D possibly matches TRBD1 or TRBD2 (6 bases each). The V end lost 0 bases, the J end lost 3 bases, and 15 bases lay between the germline ends. Germline loops: CDR1 ENHRY, CDR2 SYGVKD. The CDR3 spans 16 residues. The CDR3 region is CAISESRGGLRYEQYF. The CDR3 DNA reads TGTGCCATCAGTGAGTCGCGTGGGGGGCTACGCTACGAGCAGTACTTC.

In its sample, this clonotype was seen many times. The chain joins TRBV18 to TRBJ1-1, with TRBD1 matching 7 bases. The germline V gene encodes CDR1 KGHSH and CDR2 LQKENI. V trimming: 2 bases; J trimming: 2 bases; junction bases outside the gene matches: 5. The CDR3 extends over 15 amino acids. The CDR3 region is CASSPWGDRNTEAFF. CDR3 DNA sequence: TGTGCCAGCTCACCATGGGGGGACAGAAACACTGAAGCTTTCTTT. Full variable domain (missing parts from reference TRBV18 and TRBJ1-1): NAGVMQNPRHLVRRRGQEARLRCSPMKGHSHVYWYRQLPEEGLKFMVYLQKENIIDESGMPKERFSAEFPKEGPSILRIQQVVRGDSAAYFCASSPWGDRNTEAFFGQGTRLTVV.

The table lists this clonotype with a few counts. The rearrangement joins TRBV7-9 to TRBJ1-6; tentative D call: TRBD1 (6 bases). This CDR3 comprises 15 residues. V was clipped by 8 bases and J by 6 bases, with 17 bases between them. Germline CDR1 and CDR2: SEHNR and FQNEAQ (reference sequence). For the CDR3, the DNA is TGTGCCAGCGCCCGGTCAGGACAGCCTAATTCACCCCTCCACTTT. Translation gives CASARSGQPNSPLHF. Together with reference TRBV7-9 and TRBJ1-6, the CDR3 gives the full variable domain: DTGVSQNPRHKITKRGQNVTFRCDPISEHNRLYWYRQTLGQGPEFLTYFQNEAQLEKSRLLSDRFSAERPKGSFSTLEIQRTEQGDSAMYLCASARSGQPNSPLHFGNGTRLTVT.

The table lists this clonotype with a few counts. This chain joins TRBV7-9 and TRBJ2-5; D remains unclear. Germline V gene lookup returns CDR1 SEHNR and CDR2 FQNEAQ (reference sequence). With 3 bases removed from V and 3 bases from J, the gap between germline ends came to 8 bases. The CDR3 covers 13 residues. This CDR3 is CASSFPDKETQYF. The CDR3 DNA is TGTGCCAGCAGCTTCCCCGATAAAGAGACCCAGTACTTC.

This clonotype occurred many times. The rearrangement uses TRBV29-1 and TRBJ1-3; D is possibly TRBD1 (6 bases). Germline CDR1 is SQVTM and CDR2 is ANQGSEA. The CDR3 extends over 14 amino acids. V dropped 4 bases and J dropped 0 bases, with 10 bases sitting between them. The CDR3 region has the DNA TGCAGCGTTGTGCAGGGGACCTCTGGAAACACCATATATTTT. Amino acid sequence: CSVVQGTSGNTIYF.

This clonotype has ten or more counts. The chain uses TRBV12-3 or TRBV12-4 and TRBJ1-2; D remains ambiguous. V was cut by 2 bases and J by 3 bases, with 10 bases left in between. The CDR3 is made up of 14 amino acids. CDR3 DNA: TGTGCCAGCAGTTTATCGGGCAGCCACTATGGCTACACCTTC. Protein: CASSLSGSHYGYTF.

This clonotype was observed many times. The junction shows a germline mismatch at one end, possibly a read error. The V call is TRBV18, the J call TRBJ2-2; perhaps D is TRBD1 or TRBD2 (5 bases each). The CDR3 consists of 15 residues. Looked up from germline, CDR1 is KGHSH and CDR2 is LQKENI. In nucleotides, the CDR3 is TGTGCCAGCTCATCACCGGGACGGAACACCGGGGAGCTGTTTTTT. This codes for CASSSPGRNTGELFF. Full variable domain (remainder filled in from reference TRBV18 and TRBJ2-2): NAGVMQNPRHLVRRRGQEARLRCSPMKGHSHVYWYRQLPEEGLKFMVYLQKENIIDESGMPKERFSAEFPKEGPSILRIQQVVRGDSAAYFCASSSPGRNTGELFFGEGSRLTVL.

This clonotype occurred many times. V usage is TRBV9 and J usage is TRBJ1-6; 8 bases are a match to TRBD1. Germline CDR1 and CDR2: SGDLS and YYNGEE. V lost 4 bases to trimming and J lost 8 bases; unmatched junction nucleotides: 5. The CDR3 extends over 14 amino acids. The CDR3 DNA reads as TGTGCCAGCAGCTTCACAGGGGGGGATTCACCCCTCCACTTT. It codes for CASSFTGGDSPLHF.

CDR3 sequence (DNA): TGCGCCAGCAGTGAGTCAGCAGGGGGGTACGAGCAGTACTTC. This codes for CASSESAGGYEQYF. This sequence joins TRBV10-2 and TRBJ2-7, with D perhaps matching TRBD1 (7 bases). CDR1 is WSHSY and CDR2 is SAAADI in the germline V gene. The CDR3 is 14 residues long. V lost 0 bases to trimming and J lost 4 bases, with 10 bases between them.

In its sample, this clonotype was seen a few times. The chain couples TRBV29-1 to TRBJ1-4; 12 bases are a match to TRBD1. This CDR3 comprises 13 residues. Germline V lookup: CDR1 SQVTM, CDR2 ANQGSEA. The V gene end was trimmed by 4 bases and the J gene end by 8 bases; junction bases not matched to a gene: 2. Here the CDR3 reads CSVAGTGGEKLFF. The CDR3 region has the DNA TGCAGCGTTGCCGGGACAGGGGGCGAAAAACTGTTTTTT.

This clonotype was seen ten or more times. The chain uses TRBV28 and TRBJ2-5, with TRBD1 matching over 12 bases. The CDR3 spans 15 residues. V lost 7 bases, J lost 1 base, and 4 bases stayed unmatched. The germline CDR1 and CDR2 sequences are MDHEN and SYDVKM. The CDR3 sequence: CASKPGQGAQETQYF. CDR3 DNA: TGTGCCAGCAAGCCGGGACAGGGGGCCCAAGAGACCCAGTACTTC.